Shown below are 29 T cell receptor beta chains from a single sample sequenced in a study of blood T cell repertoires in COVID-19. This table comes from immunoSEQ multiplex PCR, and its TCRdb copy is limited to in-frame clones, with some not included. This table holds some 490,000 clones, about nine tenths found once. Sample: PBMCs or T cells enriched from blood (not recorded which). These TCRs come from a woman aged 55 to 70 who had recovered from COVID-19.

This chain joins TRBV9 and TRBJ2-1; 7 nucleotides align to TRBD2. The CDR3 extends over 15 amino acids. V gave up 0 bases and J gave up 3 bases; unmatched junction bases: 3. Germline CDR1 reads SGDLS; CDR2 reads YYNGEE. CDR3 coding DNA: TGTGCCAGCAGCGTAGGCGGGGGTGACTACAATGAGCAGTTCTTC. Translated: CASSVGGGDYNEQFF.

CDR3 protein: CASSPRVLYGYTF. As DNA, the CDR3 is TGTGCCAGCAGTCCACGGGTCCTCTATGGCTACACCTTC. The chain employs TRBV6-5 and TRBJ1-2; D is uncertain. The ends were cut back, 5 bases at V and 4 bases at J, with 11 bases in the middle. Per the germline V gene, CDR1 is MNHEY and CDR2 is SVGAGI. This CDR3 is built from 13 residues.

The rearrangement uses TRBV29-1 and TRBJ1-2, with TRBD1 matching 7 bases. Germline V gene lookup returns CDR1 SQVTM and CDR2 ANQGSEA. The junction had 8 bases not matched to a gene; V was cut back by 7 bases and J by 3 bases. The CDR3 spans 13 residues. In DNA form, the CDR3 reads TGCAGCGCCCCGGGGCAGGGGGACTATGGCTACACCTTC. Protein product: CSAPGQGDYGYTF.

This chain links TRBV4-1 with TRBJ1-2; D unresolved. The CDR3 runs 16 residues. The V end lost 0 bases, the J end lost 5 bases, and 16 bases lay between the germline ends. The germline gives CDR1 MGHRA, CDR2 YSYEKL. The CDR3 nucleotides read TGCGCCAGCAGCCAAGATGTGGCCGTTAATCGATATGGCTACACCTTC. Translation gives CASSQDVAVNRYGYTF.

The chain has TRBV3-1 (or the pseudogene TRBV3-2) and TRBJ2-2; TRBD1 is a possible D gene (6 bases). Trimming stripped 4 bases from V and 7 bases from J, with 13 bases between. The V gene's germline CDR1 is LGHDT and CDR2 YNNKEL (reference sequence). The CDR3 sequence is 14 residues long. For the CDR3, the DNA is TGTGCCAGCAGCCCCAACAGGGCCGGCGGGGAGCTGTTTTTT. It encodes CASSPNRAGGELFF.

The chain joins TRBV9 to TRBJ2-2; a weak D match, TRBD2 (6 bases). The germline V gene has CDR1 SGDLS and CDR2 YYNGEE. Deletions cut 5 bases from V and 7 bases from J, with 21 bases between. This CDR3 region has 16 residues. The CDR3 coding sequence is TGTGCCAGCAGTCCCGGTGGATTAGCGGACTACGGGGAGCTGTTTTTT. Its translation: CASSPGGLADYGELFF.

The rearrangement joins TRBV5-1 to TRBJ2-5; D is possibly TRBD1 (6 bases). The length of the CDR3 is 16 residues. Deletions cut 5 bases from V and 3 bases from J, with 20 bases between. Germline lookup yields CDR1 SGHRS and CDR2 YFSETQ. The CDR3 DNA reads TGCGCCAGCAGTAGAGGACAGTTTGGGGACAAAGAGACCCAGTACTTC. Residues: CASSRGQFGDKETQYF.

The chain links TRBV29-1 to TRBJ2-3, with 7 positions matching TRBD1. In germline, CDR1 is SQVTM, CDR2 ANQGSEA. The trim removed 2 bases at V and 5 bases at J, leaving 7 bases unmatched. The CDR3 sequence is 14 residues long. The CDR3 sequence: CSVEKTGRGDTQYF. The DNA for the CDR3 is TGCAGCGTTGAAAAGACAGGGAGAGGAGATACGCAGTATTTT.

The V and J genes are TRBV5-1 and TRBJ1-6, with TRBD1 identical over 7 bases. The germline gives CDR1 SGHRS, CDR2 YFSETQ. The CDR3 contains 16 residues. V dropped 0 bases and J dropped 5; count of bases not matched to a gene: 5. In DNA, the CDR3 is TGCGCCAGCAGCTTGGCAGGGGGTGACCATAATTCACCCCTCCACTTT. It specifies CASSLAGGDHNSPLHF.

The rearrangement uses TRBV5-1 and TRBJ1-1; D gene uncertain. The CDR3 runs 13 residues. CDR1 is SGHRS and CDR2 is YFSETQ in the germline V gene. Trimming took off 7 bases at V and 1 base at J, with 11 bases between the two ends. For the CDR3, the DNA is TGCGCCAGCGGGCAGGCCCAGAACACTGAAGCTTTCTTT. Translating it yields CASGQAQNTEAFF. The full variable domain, completed using reference TRBV5-1 and TRBJ1-1, is KAGVTQTPRYLIKTRGQQVTLSCSPISGHRSVSWYQQTPGQGLQFLFEYFSETQRNKGNFPGRFSGRQFSNSRSEMNVSTLELGDSALYLCASGQAQNTEAFFGQGTRLTVV.

The J gene is TRBJ2-1, the V gene TRBV11-2; possible D gene TRBD2, 7 bases. This CDR3 comprises 17 residues. CDR1 and CDR2 from the germline V gene are SGHAT and FQNNGV. V was pared by 6 bases and J by 0 bases, with 18 bases between. CDR3 amino acids: CASSFIWGGGSYNEQFF. CDR3 DNA sequence: TGTGCCAGCAGTTTCATCTGGGGAGGGGGCTCCTACAATGAGCAGTTCTTC. Based on the CDR3 plus reference TRBV11-2 and TRBJ2-1, the full variable domain is EAGVAQSPRYKIIEKRQSVAFWCNPISGHATLYWYQQILGQGPKLLIQFQNNGVVDDSQLPKDRFSAERLKGVDSTLKIQPAKLEDSAVYLCASSFIWGGGSYNEQFFGPGTRLTVL.

V gene TRBV6-5 combines with J gene TRBJ1-4; no reliable D call. With 2 bases removed from V and 7 bases from J, the gap between germline ends came to 17 bases. Germline V gene lookup returns CDR1 MNHEY and CDR2 SVGAGI. The CDR3 contains 16 residues. The CDR3 region has the DNA TGTGCCAGCAGTTACCTCCGTGAGACACGGCGTGAAAAACTGTTTTTT. This codes for CASSYLRETRREKLFF.

The chain is built from TRBV18 and TRBJ2-1, with TRBD2 matching 9 bases. J was trimmed by 5 bases and V by 0 bases; bases with no gene match: 8. Germline CDR1 is KGHSH and CDR2 is LQKENI. The CDR3 consists of 17 residues. The CDR3 DNA follows: TGTGCCAGCTCACCACCTCGCGGGGGGGGGAGGAACAATGAGCAGTTCTTC. Translated, it gives CASSPPRGGGRNNEQFF.

This chain links TRBV7-2 with TRBJ2-5, with D perhaps TRBD1 (6 bases). CDR1 is SGHTA, CDR2 FQGNSA, per germline. The CDR3 sequence is 14 residues long. V lost 1 base to trimming and J lost 7 bases, with 13 bases between them. CDR3 amino acids: CASSLDSRGATQYF. The CDR3 nucleotides are TGTGCCAGCAGCTTAGACAGCAGGGGAGCGACCCAGTACTTC.

The sample holds one count of this clone. In DNA, the CDR3 is TGTGCCAGCAGCTTAGAGGCTCGAGGGAGTCAGCCCCAGCATTTT. Its translation: CASSLEARGSQPQHF. The V gene is TRBV7-2, the J gene TRBJ1-5; D unresolved. Germline loops: CDR1 SGHTA, CDR2 FQGNSA. Trimming pared 1 base from V and 6 bases from J, leaving 13 bases between. The CDR3 is 15 amino acids.

The chain is built from TRBV28 and TRBJ2-7, with 10 bases fitting TRBD1. CDR1 is MDHEN and CDR2 is SYDVKM in the germline V gene. This CDR3 has 17 amino acids. The trim removed 2 bases at V and 5 bases at J, leaving 12 bases unmatched. For the CDR3, the DNA is TGTGCCAGCAGTTTAATCCCAGGGACAGGGGCTGAGAACGAGCAGTACGTC. Translated, it gives CASSLIPGTGAENEQYV.

CDR3 protein: CASTRPSGGTDTQYF. The CDR3 bases are TGTGCCAGCACGCGGCCTAGCGGGGGCACAGATACGCAGTATTTT. The V call is TRBV6-5, the J call TRBJ2-3; TRBD2 aligns across 9 bases. Germline V CDR1 and CDR2: MNHEY, SVGAGI. Unmatched junction bases numbered 6, after V lost 7 bases and J lost 1 base. This CDR3 is 15 amino acids long.

This CDR3 is CASSMGGGSYGYTF. CDR3 in DNA: TGTGCCAGTAGTATGGGAGGGGGTAGCTATGGCTACACCTTC. This rearrangement joins TRBV19 to TRBJ1-2; TRBD1 is a possible D gene (6 bases). The germline CDR1 and CDR2 sequences are LNHDA and SQIVND (reference sequence). CDR3 size: 14 residues. The V and J ends lost 3 bases and 4 bases respectively, with 12 bases between them.

The genes are TRBV14 and TRBJ2-2; no clear D gene. CDR3 length equals 15 residues. Deletions cut 4 bases from V and 4 bases from J, with 13 bases between. Germline-derived CDR1 and CDR2 are SGHDN and FVKESK. The CDR3, as DNA: TGTGCCAGCAGCCTTTCTGGGCAGTCCACCGGGGAGCTGTTTTTT. It codes for CASSLSGQSTGELFF.

CDR3 in amino acids: CAWSGGGGRTEAFF. CDR3 in DNA: TGTGCCTGGAGTGGCGGGGGCGGGCGCACTGAAGCTTTCTTT. The genes are TRBV30 and TRBJ1-1; the D gene is possibly TRBD1 (6 bases). Germline CDR1 GTSNPN, CDR2 SVGIG (reference sequence). The CDR3 spans 14 residues. With 1 base removed from V and 4 bases from J, the gap between germline ends came to 13 bases.

The V gene is TRBV5-1, the J gene TRBJ2-3, with D possibly TRBD2 on 6 matching bases. This CDR3 comprises 13 residues. V was clipped by 4 bases and J by 4 bases, with 10 bases between them. Germline V gene lookup returns CDR1 SGHRS and CDR2 YFSETQ. This CDR3 reads CASSTLAPDTQYF. The CDR3 nucleotides read TGCGCCAGCAGCACCCTAGCGCCAGATACGCAGTATTTT.

The chain employs TRBV6-5 and TRBJ1-5; D gene uncertain. V shed 6 bases and J shed 9 bases, with 21 bases lying between them. Germline loops: CDR1 MNHEY, CDR2 SVGAGI. CDR3 length: 15 residues. CDR3 loop: CASSRKRTGNTPQHF. The CDR3 nucleotides read TGTGCCAGCAGCCGGAAAAGGACGGGGAACACGCCCCAGCATTTT.

The genes are TRBV7-2 and TRBJ1-2; the D gene is possibly TRBD1 (6 bases). This CDR3 has 14 residues. Germline values: CDR1 SGHTA, CDR2 FQGNSA. V lost 5 bases and J lost 4, with 14 bases in between. The CDR3 DNA is TGTGCCAGCAGCGGGAGGGACACCCGCTATGGCTACACCTTC. Amino acid sequence: CASSGRDTRYGYTF.

The V and J genes are TRBV18 and TRBJ2-5; 8 bases map to TRBD2. Losses at the gene ends were 3 bases for V and 3 bases for J; bases not matched to a gene: 6. The CDR3 consists of 15 residues. CDR1 KGHSH and CDR2 LQKENI come from the germline V gene. The CDR3 spells CASSPQPGLEETQYF. Written as DNA, the CDR3 is TGTGCCAGCTCACCTCAGCCGGGACTAGAAGAGACCCAGTACTTC.

The chain is built from TRBV7-2 and TRBJ2-3; possible D gene TRBD2, 6 bases. CDR1 and CDR2 from the germline V gene are SGHTA and FQGNSA. V gave up 1 base and J gave up 4 bases, with 12 bases separating them. This CDR3 region has 15 residues. CDR3 sequence (DNA): TGTGCCAGCAGCTTAGAATCAGCGGGCCCAGATACGCAGTATTTT. Its translation: CASSLESAGPDTQYF.

J is TRBJ1-5 and V is TRBV27; 9 nucleotides align to TRBD1. Germline V gene lookup returns CDR1 MNHEY and CDR2 SMNVEV (reference sequence). The ends lost 4 bases at V and 2 bases at J; junction bases unmatched: 3. The CDR3 covers 15 residues. CDR3 coding DNA: TGTGCCAGCAGTTACAGGGGGCAAGGCAATCAGCCCCAGCATTTT. Protein sequence: CASSYRGQGNQPQHF.

V and J are TRBV15 and TRBJ2-5; the D gene is possibly TRBD1 (6 bases). The length of the CDR3 is 17 residues. Germline CDR1 and CDR2: LNHNV and YYDKDF (reference sequence). V gave up 7 bases and J gave up 5 bases, with 26 bases separating them. The CDR3 bases are TGTGCCACCACCGGTGGGCCCAGGGGCCCCATGGAGGAGACCCAGTACTTC. Protein product: CATTGGPRGPMEETQYF.

This clone appeared once. The CDR3, as DNA: TGTGCCAGCAGCCAGACTAGCGGGGCGGCCTACGAGCAGTACTTC. Its translation: CASSQTSGAAYEQYF. This rearrangement joins TRBV3-1 (or the pseudogene TRBV3-2) to TRBJ2-7, with 11 bases matching TRBD2. With V trimmed by 3 bases and J by 2 bases, 3 bases remained unmatched. Germline CDR1 is LGHDT and CDR2 is YNNKEL (reference sequence). CDR3 length: 15 residues.

This clone was seen once. The chain is built from TRBV27 and TRBJ2-7, with TRBD1 matching 9 bases. Looked up from germline, CDR1 is MNHEY and CDR2 is SMNVEV (reference sequence). With V trimmed by 3 bases and J by 2 bases, 5 bases remained unmatched. The CDR3 is 15 amino acids. CDR3: CASSLAGTGPYEQYV. In DNA form, the CDR3 reads TGTGCCAGCAGTTTGGCCGGGACAGGGCCCTACGAGCAGTACGTC.